This T cell receptor (beta chain) emerged from a study of blood T cells in healthy people across ages. Isolation yielded PBMCs, at least 7 million per sample, in every case. The table lists this clonotype with a few counts. Sample-barcoded 5' priming and a J-beta primer mix drove a second PCR of about 7 to 11 cycles. MiXCR was run by TCRdb on the 5' RACE reads, yielding one entry per CDR3 protein. The sample carries around 500,000 distinct CDR3 sequences, 25% to 35% recorded once. Unmatched junction bases numbered 12, after V lost 0 bases and J lost 10 bases. This CDR3 contains 16 residues. The germline V gene encodes CDR1 SGDLS and CDR2 YYNGEE. This same sample was also taken into another study, of T cells of mothers and their children.

The sequenced sample consisted of blood. The TCR was taken from a boy between 2 and 10 years old in good health. The rearrangement links TRBV9 to TRBJ2-1; 8 bases map to TRBD2. The CDR3 protein is CASSVAPGGVSEEQFF. The CDR3 region has the DNA TGTGCCAGCAGCGTAGCCCCCGGGGGGGTCTCGGAAGAGCAGTTCTTC.